The present TCR beta chain was sequenced within a study of neurological immune-mediated disorders. The germline V gene encodes CDR1 SGDLS and CDR2 YYNGEE. V lost 1 base, J lost 1 base, and 1 base stayed unmatched. The CDR3 is 15 amino acids. Findings and limits, study-wide: The expanded clones of different subjects shared no CDR3 amino acid sequences (suggesting private repertoires in all groups).

This clonotype was seen ten or more times. Its specificity is unknown. TCRdb independently ran MiXCR on the 5' RACE reads; one entry per CDR3 protein. Of about 79,000 distinct CDR3 sequences in the sample, 13% to 15% were seen once. This clonotype was sampled from a woman aged 45 to 65 in good health. The chain uses TRBV9 and TRBJ2-1; 8 bases align to TRBD2. The sample consisted of PBMCs. This CDR3 is CASSVIAGSYNEQFF. As DNA, the CDR3 is TGTGCCAGCAGCGTAATAGCGGGGTCCTACAATGAGCAGTTCTTC.